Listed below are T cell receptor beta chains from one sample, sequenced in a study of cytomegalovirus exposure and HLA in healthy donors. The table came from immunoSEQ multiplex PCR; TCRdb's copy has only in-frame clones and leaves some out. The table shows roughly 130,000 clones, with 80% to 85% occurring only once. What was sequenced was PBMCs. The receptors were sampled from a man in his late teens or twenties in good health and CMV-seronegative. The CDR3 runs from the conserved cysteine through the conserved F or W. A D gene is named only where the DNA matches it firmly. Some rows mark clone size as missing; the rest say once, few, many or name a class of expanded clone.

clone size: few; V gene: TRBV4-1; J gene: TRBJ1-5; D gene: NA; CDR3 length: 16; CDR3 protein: CASSQVGLAANQPQHF; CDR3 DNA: TGCGCCAGCAGCCAAGTTGGTCTTGCAGCGAATCAGCCCCAGCATTTT
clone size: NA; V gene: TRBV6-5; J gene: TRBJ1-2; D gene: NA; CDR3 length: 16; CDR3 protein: CASSYSSRTPGFGYTF; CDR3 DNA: TGTGCCAGCAGTTACTCGTCCAGGACCCCGGGGTTTGGCTACACCTTC
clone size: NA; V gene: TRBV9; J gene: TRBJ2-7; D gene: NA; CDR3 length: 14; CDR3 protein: CASSGADDFYEQYF; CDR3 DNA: TGTGCCAGCAGCGGAGCCGATGACTTCTACGAGCAGTACTTC
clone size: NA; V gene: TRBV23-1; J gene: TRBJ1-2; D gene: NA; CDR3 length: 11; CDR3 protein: CASLGGFGYTF; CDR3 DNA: TGCGCCAGCCTGGGAGGTTTTGGCTACACCTTC
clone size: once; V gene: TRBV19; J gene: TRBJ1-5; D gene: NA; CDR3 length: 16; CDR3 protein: CASSPQAAYSNQPQHF; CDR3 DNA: TGTGCCAGTAGTCCCCAGGCCGCATATAGCAATCAGCCCCAGCATTTT
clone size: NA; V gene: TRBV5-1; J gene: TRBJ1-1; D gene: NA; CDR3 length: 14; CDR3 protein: CASSLSRGGAEAFF; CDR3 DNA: TGCGCCAGCAGCTTGAGCCGGGGAGGCGCTGAAGCTTTCTTT
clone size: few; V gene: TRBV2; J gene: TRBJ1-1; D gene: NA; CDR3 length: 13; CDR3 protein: CASSESMNTEAFF; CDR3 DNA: TGTGCCAGCAGTGAGTCTATGAACACTGAAGCTTTCTTT
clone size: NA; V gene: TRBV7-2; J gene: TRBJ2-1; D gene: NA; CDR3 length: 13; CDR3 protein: CASSLNVIGEEFF; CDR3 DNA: TGTGCCAGCAGCTTAAACGTGATCGGGGAAGAGTTCTTC
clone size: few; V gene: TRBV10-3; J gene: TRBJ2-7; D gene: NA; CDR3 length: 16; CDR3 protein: CAISDDAAGRRYEQYF; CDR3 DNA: TGTGCCATCAGTGACGACGCGGCGGGTCGTCGCTACGAGCAGTACTTC
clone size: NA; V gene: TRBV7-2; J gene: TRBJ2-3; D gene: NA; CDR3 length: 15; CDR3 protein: CASSLRQGYTDTQYF; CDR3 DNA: TGTGCCAGCAGCTTACGGCAGGGGTACACAGATACGCAGTATTTT
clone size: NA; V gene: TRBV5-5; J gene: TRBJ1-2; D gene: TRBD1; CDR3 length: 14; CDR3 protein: CASHQQGAGYGYTF; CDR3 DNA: TGTGCCAGCCACCAACAGGGGGCTGGGTATGGCTACACCTTC
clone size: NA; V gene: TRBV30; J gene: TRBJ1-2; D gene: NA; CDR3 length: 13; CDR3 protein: CAWSPTANYGYTF; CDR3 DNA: TGTGCCTGGAGTCCGACAGCTAACTATGGCTACACCTTC
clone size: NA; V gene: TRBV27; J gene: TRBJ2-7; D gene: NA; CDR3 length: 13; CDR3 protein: CASSYTYSYEQYF; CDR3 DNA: TGTGCCAGCAGTTATACTTACTCCTACGAGCAGTACTTC
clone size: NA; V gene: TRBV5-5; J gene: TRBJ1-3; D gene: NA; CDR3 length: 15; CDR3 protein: CASSLSYGTGNTIYF; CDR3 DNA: TGTGCCAGCAGCTTGTCCTATGGTACTGGAAACACCATATATTTT
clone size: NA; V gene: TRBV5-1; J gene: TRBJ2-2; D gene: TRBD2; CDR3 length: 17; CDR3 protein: CASSLGSGGAGTGELFF; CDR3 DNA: TGCGCCAGCAGCTTGGGTAGCGGGGGGGCCGGAACCGGGGAGCTGTTTTTT
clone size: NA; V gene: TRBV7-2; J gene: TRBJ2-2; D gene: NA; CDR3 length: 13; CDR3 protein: CASSSPGYGELFF; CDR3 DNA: TGTGCCAGCAGCTCCCCAGGGTACGGGGAGCTGTTTTTT
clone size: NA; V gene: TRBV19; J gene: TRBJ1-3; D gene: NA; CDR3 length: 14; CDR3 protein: CASQTSFSGNTIYF; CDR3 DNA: TGTGCCTCTCAAACCAGTTTCTCTGGAAACACCATATATTTT
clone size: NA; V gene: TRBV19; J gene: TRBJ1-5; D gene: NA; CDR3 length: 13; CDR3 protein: CASSRGVYQPQHF; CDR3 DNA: TGTGCCAGTAGCCGGGGGGTTTATCAGCCCCAGCATTTT
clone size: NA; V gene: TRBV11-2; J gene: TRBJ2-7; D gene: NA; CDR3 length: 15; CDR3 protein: CASSQEGGSSYEQYF; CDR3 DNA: TGTGCCAGCAGCCAGGAGGGGGGGAGCTCCTACGAGCAGTACTTC
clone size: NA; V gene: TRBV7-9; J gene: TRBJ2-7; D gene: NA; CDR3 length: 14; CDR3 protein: CASSRRQVAYEQYF; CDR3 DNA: TGTGCCAGCAGCCGGAGACAGGTTGCCTACGAGCAGTACTTC
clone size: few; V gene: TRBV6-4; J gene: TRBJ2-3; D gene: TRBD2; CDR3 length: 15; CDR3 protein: CASSAGTSGGDTQYF; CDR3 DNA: TGTGCCAGCAGTGCCGGGACTAGCGGGGGAGATACGCAGTATTTT
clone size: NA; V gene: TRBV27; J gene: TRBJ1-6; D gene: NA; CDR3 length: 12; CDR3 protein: CASGYRAAILHF; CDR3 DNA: TGTGCCAGCGGTTACAGGGCCGCAATCCTCCACTTT
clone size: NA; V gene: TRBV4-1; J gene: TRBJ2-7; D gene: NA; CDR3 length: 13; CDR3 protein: CASSQEVADEQYF; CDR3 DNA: TGCGCCAGCAGCCAAGAAGTGGCAGACGAGCAGTACTTC
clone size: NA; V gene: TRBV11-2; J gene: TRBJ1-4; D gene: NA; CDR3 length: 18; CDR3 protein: CASSLVGGRFLFNEKLFF; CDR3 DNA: TGTGCCAGCAGCTTAGTCGGTGGGAGGTTTCTTTTTAATGAAAAACTGTTTTTT
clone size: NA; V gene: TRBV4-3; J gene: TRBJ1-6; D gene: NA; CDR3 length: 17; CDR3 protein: CASSQSPGGPFASPLHF; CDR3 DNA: TGCGCCAGCAGCCAATCCCCCGGCGGCCCTTTTGCTTCACCCCTCCACTTT
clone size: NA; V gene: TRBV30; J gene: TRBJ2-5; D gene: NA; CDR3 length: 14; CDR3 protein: CAWGGVLDRETQYF; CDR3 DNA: TGTGCCTGGGGCGGGGTCTTGGACCGAGAGACCCAGTACTTC